Listed below are T cell receptor beta chains from one sample, sequenced in a study of T cell responses to AZD1222 COVID-19 vaccine. Only in-frame clones appear in the TCRdb table, and some are missing; sequencing was by immunoSEQ multiplex PCR. There are 120,000 or so clones in the sample; about nine tenths occur only once, and more than 6% lies in the top ten. Sequencing was performed on peripheral blood, taken on day 0 of AZD1222 vaccination. The receptor set was obtained from an adult in good health. CDR3s include the opening cysteine and the closing phenylalanine or tryptophan. The order of the fields is V gene, clone size, J gene, D gene, CDR3 DNA, CDR3 protein. A D gene is named only where the DNA matches it firmly. Clone size is stated in some rows and not others, as once, few, many or a class when expanded.

TRBV10-3,once,TRBJ2-1,TRBD1,TGTGCCATCAGTGACGGATACAGGGGCACCTACAATGAGCAGTTCTTC,CAISDGYRGTYNEQFF
TRBV29-1,-,TRBJ1-4,-,TGCAGCGTGGGGGGCGCAACAAGGGGTGAAAAACTGTTTTTT,CSVGGATRGEKLFF
TRBV4-2,few,TRBJ1-6,-,TGTGCCAGCAGCCAAGTCCTAGCCGGTTCACCCCTCCACTTT,CASSQVLAGSPLHF
TRBV11-2,once,TRBJ1-2,TRBD1,TGTGCCAGCAGCATAGGGACAGGGGGAAGACAGGGCAATGGCTACACCTTC,CASSIGTGGRQGNGYTF
TRBV4-3,-,TRBJ2-7,TRBD2,TGCGCCAGCAGCCAAGCGGTCGCGGGAGGTTCCAACGAGCAGTACTTC,CASSQAVAGGSNEQYF
TRBV25-1,few,TRBJ1-3,-,TGTGCCAGCAGCAAAGGGGGACTTGGAAACACCATATATTTT,CASSKGGLGNTIYF
TRBV19,-,TRBJ1-3,-,TGTGCCAGTACTAACAGGGCAACTGGAAACACCATATATTTT,CASTNRATGNTIYF
TRBV28,-,TRBJ1-5,-,TGTGCCAGCAGGGGGACGGCGAATCAGCCCCAGCATTTT,CASRGTANQPQHF
TRBV10-3,-,TRBJ2-1,TRBD2,TGTGCCATCAAAGCGGGAGACAGAAATGAGCAGTTCTTC,CAIKAGDRNEQFF
TRBV13,-,TRBJ2-7,TRBD1,TGTGCCAGCAGCCGCCAACCGGGACAGGGGGCCTACGAGCAGTACTTC,CASSRQPGQGAYEQYF
TRBV7-9,-,TRBJ2-5,-,TGTGCCAGCAGCTTAGGGGGTGTGGGGAAGGAGACCCAGTACTTC,CASSLGGVGKETQYF
TRBV28,-,TRBJ1-4,TRBD1,TGTGCCAGCACACAGACCGGGACAGGGAGGGAAAAACTGTTTTTT,CASTQTGTGREKLFF
TRBV5-6,-,TRBJ1-2,TRBD1,TGTGCCAGCAGTCGCGACAGGGGAGCTAACTATGGCTACACCTTC,CASSRDRGANYGYTF
TRBV18,-,TRBJ1-2,TRBD1,TGTGCCAGCTCACCACCGGGGGGACAGGTTATCGTCGGTAACTATGGCTACACCTTC,CASSPPGGQVIVGNYGYTF
TRBV5-4,-,TRBJ2-4,TRBD1,TGTGCCAGCAGCTTGAGTGGGACAGGGGGCGCGGAATACTTC,CASSLSGTGGAEYF
TRBV12-3/TRBV12-4,-,TRBJ1-6,-,TGTGCCAGCAGTTTAAATTTGGATTCACCCCTCCACTTT,CASSLNLDSPLHF
TRBV28,-,TRBJ1-4,TRBD1,TGTGCCAGCAGTGGGGTGGTCTTGGCAGGGGGGATTAAAGAAAAACTGTTTTTT,CASSGVVLAGGIKEKLFF
TRBV2,-,TRBJ1-1,-,TGTGCCAGCAGTGGGGGGGCTGAAGCTTTCTTT,CASSGGAEAFF
TRBV5-4,-,TRBJ1-1,TRBD1,TGTGCCAGCAGCCCGGGACAGGGGGCCCGGAACACTGAAGCTTTCTTT,CASSPGQGARNTEAFF
TRBV19,-,TRBJ2-2,TRBD1,TGTGCCAGTAGGCTGGACAGGGGGCAGACCGGGGAGCTGTTTTTT,CASRLDRGQTGELFF
TRBV9,-,TRBJ2-7,-,TGTGCCAGCAGCGCCGAGGCGGGCTCCTACGAGCAGTACTTC,CASSAEAGSYEQYF
TRBV19,-,TRBJ2-1,TRBD2,TGTGCCAGTAGTCGATCGAGCGGGAGGGTCCACAATGAGCAGTTCTTC,CASSRSSGRVHNEQFF
TRBV6-1,-,TRBJ1-6,-,TGTGCCAGCAGTGAATACAGGACGGCTAATTCACCCCTCCACTTT,CASSEYRTANSPLHF
TRBV5-1,few,TRBJ2-1,TRBD2,TGCGCCAGCAGCTTGGGGAGCGGGAGGGGACTATACAATGAGCAGTTCTTC,CASSLGSGRGLYNEQFF
TRBV9,-,TRBJ1-1,TRBD1,TGTGCCAGCAGCGCCCTACAGGGGGTCCTAAACACTGAAGCTTTCTTT,CASSALQGVLNTEAFF
TRBV11-2,once,TRBJ2-5,TRBD2,TGTGCCAGCAGCCGGTGGACTAGCGGGAGGGCCTGGGAAGAGACCCAGTACTTC,CASSRWTSGRAWEETQYF